The 2 T cell receptor beta chains listed next were all sequenced from one sample in a study of blood T cell repertoires in COVID-19. The repertoire was sequenced with immunoSEQ multiplex PCR; TCRdb's copy has only in-frame clones and lacks some. Among 200,000 to 250,000 clones listed, around 89% were seen once. Input material: PBMCs or T cells enriched from blood (not recorded which). The receptors originated from a woman aged 25 to 45 who had recovered from COVID-19.

CDR3: CASSSISGGAYNEQFF. CDR3 nucleotide sequence: TGTGCCAGCAGTTCAATAAGCGGGGGGGCCTACAATGAGCAGTTCTTC. V gene TRBV6-5 combines with J gene TRBJ2-1; 10 bases match TRBD2. Germline values: CDR1 MNHEY, CDR2 SVGAGI. The CDR3 spans 16 residues. Trimming took 4 bases from V and 2 from J; bases not matched to a gene: 5.

The gene calls are TRBV5-1 and TRBJ1-1; D might be TRBD1 (6 bases). Germline CDR1 SGHRS, CDR2 YFSETQ. CDR3 length equals 14 residues. Trimming removed 3 bases at V and 1 base at J, with 10 bases between. The CDR3 nucleotides are TGCGCCAGCAGCTATGGGGGCAGGAACACTGAAGCTTTCTTT. Translated, it gives CASSYGGRNTEAFF. Looking up the rest from reference TRBV5-1 and TRBJ1-1 gives the full variable domain: KAGVTQTPRYLIKTRGQQVTLSCSPISGHRSVSWYQQTPGQGLQFLFEYFSETQRNKGNFPGRFSGRQFSNSRSEMNVSTLELGDSALYLCASSYGGRNTEAFFGQGTRLTVV.